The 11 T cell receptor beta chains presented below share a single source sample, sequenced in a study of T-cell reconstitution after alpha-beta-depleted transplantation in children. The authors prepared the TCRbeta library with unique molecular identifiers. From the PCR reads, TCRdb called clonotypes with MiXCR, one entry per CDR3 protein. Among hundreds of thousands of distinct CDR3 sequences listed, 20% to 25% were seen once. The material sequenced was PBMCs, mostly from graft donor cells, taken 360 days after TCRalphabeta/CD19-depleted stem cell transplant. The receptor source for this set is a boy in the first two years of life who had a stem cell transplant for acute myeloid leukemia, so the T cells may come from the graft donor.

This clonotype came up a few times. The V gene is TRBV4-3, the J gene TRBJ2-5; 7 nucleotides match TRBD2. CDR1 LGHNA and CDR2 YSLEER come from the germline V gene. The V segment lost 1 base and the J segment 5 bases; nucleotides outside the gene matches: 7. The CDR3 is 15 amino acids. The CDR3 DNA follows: TGCGCCAGCAGCCAAGGGGGGGGTAAGGGGGAGACCCAGTACTTC. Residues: CASSQGGGKGETQYF.

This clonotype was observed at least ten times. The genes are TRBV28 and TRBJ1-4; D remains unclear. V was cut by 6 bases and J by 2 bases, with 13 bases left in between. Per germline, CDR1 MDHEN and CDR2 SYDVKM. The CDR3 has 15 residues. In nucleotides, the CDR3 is TGTGCCAGCAGGATTAGAAGGGCGACTAATGAAAAACTGTTTTTT. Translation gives CASRIRRATNEKLFF.

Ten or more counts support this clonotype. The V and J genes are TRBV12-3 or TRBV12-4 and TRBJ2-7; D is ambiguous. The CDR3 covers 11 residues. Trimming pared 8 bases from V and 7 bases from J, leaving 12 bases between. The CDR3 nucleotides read TGTGCCAGCGCTTCTCCCTGGGAGCAGTACTTC. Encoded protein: CASASPWEQYF.

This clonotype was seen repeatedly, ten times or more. CDR3 sequence reads: CASRLRRQGSTDTQYF. The CDR3 DNA follows: TGTGCCAGCAGGCTGAGAAGGCAGGGGTCCACAGATACGCAGTATTTT. The chain joins TRBV12-3 or TRBV12-4 to TRBJ2-3; weak D call: TRBD1 (6 bases). V lost 6 bases and J lost 2, with 18 bases in between. This CDR3 contains 16 residues.

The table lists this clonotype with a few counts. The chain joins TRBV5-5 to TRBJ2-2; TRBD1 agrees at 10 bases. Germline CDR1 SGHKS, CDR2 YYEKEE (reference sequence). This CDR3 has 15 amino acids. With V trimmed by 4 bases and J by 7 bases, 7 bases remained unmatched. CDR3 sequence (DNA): TGTGCCAGCAGCAAGTCCGGGACAGGGGACGGGGAGCTGTTTTTT. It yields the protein CASSKSGTGDGELFF.

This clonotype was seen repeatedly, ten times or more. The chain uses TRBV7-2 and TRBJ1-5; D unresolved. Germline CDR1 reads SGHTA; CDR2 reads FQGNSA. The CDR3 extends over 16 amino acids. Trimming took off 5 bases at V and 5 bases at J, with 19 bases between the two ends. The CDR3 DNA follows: TGTGCCAGCAGCCCAGAAACCCGGACGGTCTATCAGCCCCAGCATTTT. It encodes CASSPETRTVYQPQHF. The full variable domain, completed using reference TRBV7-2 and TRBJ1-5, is GAGVSQSPSNKVTEKGKDVELRCDPISGHTALYWYRQSLGQGLEFLIYFQGNSAPDKSGLPSDRFSAERTGGSVSTLTIQRTQQEDSAVYLCASSPETRTVYQPQHFGDGTRLSIL.

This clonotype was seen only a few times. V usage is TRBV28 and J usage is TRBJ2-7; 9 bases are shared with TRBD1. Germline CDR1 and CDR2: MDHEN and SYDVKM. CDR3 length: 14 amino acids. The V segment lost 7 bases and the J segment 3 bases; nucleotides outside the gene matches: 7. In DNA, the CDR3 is TGTGCCAGCATGAGCGGGACAGGGCTCTACGAGCAGTACGTC. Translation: CASMSGTGLYEQYV.

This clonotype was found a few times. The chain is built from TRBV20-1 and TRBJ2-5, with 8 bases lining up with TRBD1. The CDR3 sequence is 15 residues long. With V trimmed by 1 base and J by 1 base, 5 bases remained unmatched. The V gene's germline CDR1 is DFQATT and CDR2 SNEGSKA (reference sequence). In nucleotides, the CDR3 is TGCAGTGCTAGAGCGGGGACAGGCCCCCAAGAGACCCAGTACTTC. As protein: CSARAGTGPQETQYF.

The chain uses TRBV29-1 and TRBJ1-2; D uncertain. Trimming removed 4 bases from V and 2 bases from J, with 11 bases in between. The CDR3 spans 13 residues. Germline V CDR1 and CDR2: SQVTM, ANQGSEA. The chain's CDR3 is CSVGPIGNYGYTF. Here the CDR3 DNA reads TGCAGCGTTGGGCCTATTGGAAACTATGGCTACACCTTC.

The DNA for the CDR3 is TGTGCCAGCAGTTTACCAGGGGGGACCCAAAATGAAAAACTGTTTTTT. The encoded protein is CASSLPGGTQNEKLFF. V usage is TRBV28 and J usage is TRBJ1-4; 7 positions agree with TRBD1. This CDR3 region has 16 residues. V trimming: 2 bases; J trimming: 5 bases; junction bases outside the gene matches: 8. Germline V gene data show CDR1 as MDHEN and CDR2 as SYDVKM.

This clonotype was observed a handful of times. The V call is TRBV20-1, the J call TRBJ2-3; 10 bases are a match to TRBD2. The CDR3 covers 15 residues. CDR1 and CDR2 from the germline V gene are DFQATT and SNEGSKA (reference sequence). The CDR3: CSKLSGLAFTDTQYF. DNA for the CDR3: TGCAGCAAGTTGTCGGGACTAGCGTTCACAGATACGCAGTATTTT.